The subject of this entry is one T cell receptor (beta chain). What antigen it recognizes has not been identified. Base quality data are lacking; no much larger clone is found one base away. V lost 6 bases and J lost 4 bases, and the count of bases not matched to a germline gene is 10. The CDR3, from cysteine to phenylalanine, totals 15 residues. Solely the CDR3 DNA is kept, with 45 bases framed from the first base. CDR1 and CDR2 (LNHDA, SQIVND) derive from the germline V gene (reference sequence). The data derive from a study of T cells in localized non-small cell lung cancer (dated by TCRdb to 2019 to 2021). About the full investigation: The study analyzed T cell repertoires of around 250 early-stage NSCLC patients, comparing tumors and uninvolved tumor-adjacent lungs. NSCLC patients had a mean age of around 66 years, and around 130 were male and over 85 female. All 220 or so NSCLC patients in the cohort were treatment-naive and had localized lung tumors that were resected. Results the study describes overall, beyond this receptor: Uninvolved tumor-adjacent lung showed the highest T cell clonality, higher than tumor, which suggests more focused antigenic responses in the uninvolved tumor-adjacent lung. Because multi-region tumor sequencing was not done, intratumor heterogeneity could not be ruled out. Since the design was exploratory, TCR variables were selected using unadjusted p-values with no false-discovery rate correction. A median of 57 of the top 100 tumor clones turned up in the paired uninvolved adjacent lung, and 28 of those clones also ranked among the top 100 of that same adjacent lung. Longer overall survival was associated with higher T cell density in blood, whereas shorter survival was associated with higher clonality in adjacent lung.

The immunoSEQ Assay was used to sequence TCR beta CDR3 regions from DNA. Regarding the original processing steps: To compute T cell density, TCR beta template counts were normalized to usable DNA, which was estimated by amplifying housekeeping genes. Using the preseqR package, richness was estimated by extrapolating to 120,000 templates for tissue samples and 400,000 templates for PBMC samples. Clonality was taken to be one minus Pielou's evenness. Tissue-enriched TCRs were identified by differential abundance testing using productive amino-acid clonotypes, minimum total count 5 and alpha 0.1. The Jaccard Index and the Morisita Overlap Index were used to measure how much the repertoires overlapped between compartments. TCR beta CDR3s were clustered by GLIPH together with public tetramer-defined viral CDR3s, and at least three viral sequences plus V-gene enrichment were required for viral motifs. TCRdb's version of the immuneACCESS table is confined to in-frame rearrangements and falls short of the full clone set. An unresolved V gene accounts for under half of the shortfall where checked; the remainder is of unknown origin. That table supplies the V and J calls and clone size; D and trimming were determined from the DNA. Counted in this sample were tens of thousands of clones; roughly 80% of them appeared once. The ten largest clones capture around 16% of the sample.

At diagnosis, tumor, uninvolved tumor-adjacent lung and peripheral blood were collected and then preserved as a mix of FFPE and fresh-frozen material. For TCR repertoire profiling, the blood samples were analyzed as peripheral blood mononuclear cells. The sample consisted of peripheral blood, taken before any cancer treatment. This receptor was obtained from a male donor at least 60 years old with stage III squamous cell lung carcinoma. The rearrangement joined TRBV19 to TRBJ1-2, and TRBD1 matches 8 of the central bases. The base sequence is TGTGCCAGTAGGGGCCGGGACAGGACTCCCTATGGCTACACCTTC. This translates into CASRGRDRTPYGYTF.